Listed below are T cell receptor beta chains from one sample, sequenced in a study of T-cell memory formation after mild COVID-19. TCRdb redid the calling of the 5' RACE reads with MiXCR, one entry per CDR3 protein. Among 350,000 or so distinct CDR3 sequences listed, 10% to 15% were seen once. Sequencing was carried out using PBMCs or a T cell subset sorted from them (not recorded which). These receptors were taken from a man aged 18 to 30 who had mild COVID-19 (a few samples of this study predate the infection). Cell type and time point are not known. CDR3s include the opening cysteine and the closing phenylalanine or tryptophan. Expanded clones are given a class, and other clones once, few, many or no size at all.

V,size,CDR3
TRBV12-3/TRBV12-4,.,CASSFSGFSNQPQHF
TRBV5-1,.,CASSSGVTYQETQYF
TRBV5-1,.,CASSLIRTGGNGEAFF
TRBV12-3/TRBV12-4,few,CASSKTEMNYGYTF
TRBV5-1,many,CASSLGTSGKSSYNEQFF
TRBV7-2,many,CASSLAAEEKLFF
TRBV12-3/TRBV12-4,many,CASRFIGTGELFF
TRBV6-1,few,CASSEGTSPSEQYF
TRBV29-1,.,CSVDASGSNEQFF
TRBV7-9,few,CASSPKWTGDQTGELFF
TRBV28,.,CASKSSGNTIYF
TRBV11-1,.,CASSRGEGSSYNEQFF
TRBV4-1,.,CASSPEADPRNTIYF
TRBV7-8,many,CASIPPGQSYNEQFF
TRBV7-9,.,CASSLPTNTEAFF
TRBV29-1,.,CSVESGQGFNEQFF
TRBV7-2,few,CASSLGLAVGELFF
TRBV5-1,few,CASSGGDNSYEQYF
TRBV3-1,few,CASSQVLIMDWSRNANTGELFF
TRBV6-5,.,CASSYQPGPFSHETQYF
TRBV7-3,.,CASSLQGSGQETQYF
TRBV11-3,few,CASSLVGQNNEQFF
TRBV20-1,once,CSAVVPNTEAFF
TRBV13,.,CASSNSGGARANPDTQYF
TRBV5-6,few,CASSLGVTKNIQYF
TRBV6-2/TRBV6-3,.,CASRDRGGEQYF
TRBV12-3/TRBV12-4,few,CASSQTETGELFF
TRBV7-3,.,CASSVRGYREGAPLHF
TRBV5-1,few,CASSPEGLTGELFF
TRBV5-4,.,CASSAGQGIQETQYF
TRBV19,few,CASSISGTGLYYGYTF
TRBV7-8,few,CASRGTAYQPQHF
TRBV6-5,many,CASSKRTPGANVLTF
TRBV6-2/TRBV6-3,.,CASSLRDGNTIYF
TRBV6-6,.,CASSYSTGGDTQYF
TRBV10-2,many,CASRDGQGSTGELFF
TRBV4-1,.,CASSQDPSLAGDDTGELFF
TRBV10-1,few,CASSAGTTPDTQYF
TRBV5-1,.,CASSLEQFNSPLHF
TRBV7-2,.,CASSLAPYGYTF
TRBV12-5,.,CASGLPLEGRGTDTQYF
TRBV12-3/TRBV12-4,many,CASSLEGQLGTQYF
TRBV6-6,.,CASSSPRTVNYGYTF
TRBV12-3/TRBV12-4,many,CASSGETDYGYTF
TRBV29-1,few,CSVESGGRDTQYF
TRBV28,.,CASSFSGAGETQYF
TRBV7-9,few,CATDAGGGNTEAFF
TRBV4-1,few,CASSQTYNSPLHF
TRBV7-2,few,CASSLAWAGGLETQYF
TRBV24-1,few,CATSDWGGEGEQFF
TRBV7-9,many,CASGDRDTLHF
TRBV6-5,.,CASTQGGVAYTF
TRBV14,few,CASSQAEQHAGIEQYF
TRBV29-1,.,CSVSQGPDQPQHF
TRBV4-3,many,CASSQGGIPGYNEQFF
TRBV5-5,.,CASSIDRDGDEKLFF
TRBV6-5,.,CASRARRNYGYTF